The clone carrying this T cell receptor (beta chain) was observed a handful of times. Its antigen is unknown. The data stem from a study of CD8 T cells in ankylosing spondylitis. The CDR3 contains 14 residues. Broader study findings: The study looked at matched synovial fluid samples from ankylosing spondylitis patients. Disease-linked clones were reported to be significantly enriched there. A TCR beta motif made of eight highly homologous variants seemed typical of ankylosing spondylitis blood.

Via MiXCR, TCRdb re-called the 5' RACE reads, giving one row per CDR3 protein. The table records fewer than 250,000 distinct CDR3 sequences, 30% to 35% of them present only once. Sequences were obtained from blood, either unsorted or a sorted T cell fraction (not recorded which). The chain couples TRBV21-1 to TRBJ2-7; TRBD1, the D gene given by the table, was not confirmed from the DNA. TRBV21-1 is flagged as a pseudogene. This receptor was obtained from a male donor with ankylosing spondylitis or in good health (not recorded which). The chain's CDR3 is CASSTPTARYEQYF. The CDR3 coding sequence is TGTGCCAGCAGCACCCCCACAGCCCGTTACGAGCAGTACTTC.